The clone carrying this T cell receptor beta chain has at least ten counts. Its specificity is unknown. This specimen belongs to a study of T-cell memory formation after mild COVID-19. On the study more broadly: TCR clusters largely stayed donor specific.

V shed 5 bases and J 2 bases; nucleotides not matched to a gene: 12. Germline V gives CDR1 SGHTA, CDR2 FQGNSA. The CDR3 runs to 17 residues. Overall study findings and caveats: While clones contracting from day 15 to 85 were balanced between CD4 and CD8, later expanders leaned CD4+. Clonal second-wave expansions that peaked on day 37 had unconfirmed SARS-CoV-2 specificity.

The authors produced TCR alpha and TCR beta cDNA libraries with sample barcodes and UMIs by 5'RACE using constant-segment primers. A single record per CDR3 protein comes from TCRdb applying MiXCR to the 5' RACE reads. The sample carries about 150,000 distinct CDR3 sequences, about 15% recorded once. Sample: PBMCs or a T cell subset sorted from them (not recorded which). The receptor was derived from an adult woman who had mild COVID-19 (a few samples of this study predate the infection). Cell type and time point are not known. This rearrangement joins TRBV7-2 to TRBJ2-7; 10 bases line up with TRBD2. In DNA, the CDR3 is TGTGCCAGCAGCCTAGGAGGTAGCGGGAGGTCTCCCTACGAGCAGTACTTC. It translates to CASSLGGSGRSPYEQYF. The entire variable domain, with the rest obtained from reference TRBV7-2 and TRBJ2-7, is as follows: GAGVSQSPSNKVTEKGKDVELRCDPISGHTALYWYRQSLGQGLEFLIYFQGNSAPDKSGLPSDRFSAERTGGSVSTLTIQRTQQEDSAVYLCASSLGGSGRSPYEQYFGPGTRLTVT.